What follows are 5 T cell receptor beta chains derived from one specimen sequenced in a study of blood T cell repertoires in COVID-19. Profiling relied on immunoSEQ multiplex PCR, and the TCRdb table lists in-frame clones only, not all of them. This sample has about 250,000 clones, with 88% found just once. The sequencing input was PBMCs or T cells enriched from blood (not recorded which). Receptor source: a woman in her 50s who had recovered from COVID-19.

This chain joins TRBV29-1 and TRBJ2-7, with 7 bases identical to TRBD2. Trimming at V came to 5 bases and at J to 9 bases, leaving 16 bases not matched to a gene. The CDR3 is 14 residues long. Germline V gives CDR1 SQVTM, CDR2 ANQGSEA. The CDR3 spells CSVPDGSGPLRQYF. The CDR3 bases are TGCAGCGTTCCAGACGGTAGCGGGCCCCTTCGGCAGTACTTC.

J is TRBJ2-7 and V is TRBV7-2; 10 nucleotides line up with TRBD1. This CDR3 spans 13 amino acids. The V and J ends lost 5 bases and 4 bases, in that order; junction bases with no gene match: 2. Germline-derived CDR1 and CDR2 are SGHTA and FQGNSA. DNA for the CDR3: TGTGCCAGCAGCACGGACAGGGGGTACGAGCAGTACTTC. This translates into CASSTDRGYEQYF. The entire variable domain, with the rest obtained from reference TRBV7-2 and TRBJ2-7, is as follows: GAGVSQSPSNKVTEKGKDVELRCDPISGHTALYWYRQSLGQGLEFLIYFQGNSAPDKSGLPSDRFSAERTGGSVSTLTIQRTQQEDSAVYLCASSTDRGYEQYFGPGTRLTVT.

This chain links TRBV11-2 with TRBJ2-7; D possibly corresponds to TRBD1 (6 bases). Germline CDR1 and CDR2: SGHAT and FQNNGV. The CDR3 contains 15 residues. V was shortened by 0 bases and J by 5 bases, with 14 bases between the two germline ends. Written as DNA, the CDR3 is TGTGCCAGCAGCTTAGATAACAGGGTCCCCCACGAGCAGTACTTC. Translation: CASSLDNRVPHEQYF. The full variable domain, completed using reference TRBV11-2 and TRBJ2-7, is EAGVAQSPRYKIIEKRQSVAFWCNPISGHATLYWYQQILGQGPKLLIQFQNNGVVDDSQLPKDRFSAERLKGVDSTLKIQPAKLEDSAVYLCASSLDNRVPHEQYFGPGTRLTVT.

The CDR3 here is CASRRWTGGMVETQYF. CDR3 bases: TGTGCCAGCAGGCGGTGGACAGGGGGTATGGTGGAGACCCAGTACTTC. The chain recombines TRBV5-5 with TRBJ2-5; 10 bases are shared with TRBD1. The V gene end was trimmed by 5 bases and the J gene end by 5 bases; junction bases not matched to a gene: 12. This CDR3 region has 16 residues. From germline, CDR1 is SGHKS and CDR2 YYEKEE (reference sequence).

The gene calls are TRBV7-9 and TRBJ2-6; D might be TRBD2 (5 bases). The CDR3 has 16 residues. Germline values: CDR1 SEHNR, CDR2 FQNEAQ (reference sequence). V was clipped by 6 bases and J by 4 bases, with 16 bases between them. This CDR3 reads CASRAASGFGANVLTF. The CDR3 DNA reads TGTGCCAGCAGAGCTGCGTCGGGGTTCGGGGCCAACGTCCTGACTTTC.